This TCR beta chain was found in a study of cytomegalovirus exposure and HLA in healthy donors. CDR1 and CDR2 from the germline V gene are MNHEY and SVGAGI. Trimming took 7 bases from V and 3 from J, leaving 15 bases between them. The CDR3 spans 14 residues. This clone was seen a few times. Use of 60 Vbeta and 13 Jbeta primers characterized the PCR. The table came from immunoSEQ multiplex PCR; TCRdb's copy has only in-frame clones and leaves some out. This sample has under 300,000 clones, with around 81% found just once. Sample: PBMCs. The sequence was obtained from a woman aged 55-75 years in good health and CMV-seropositive. The chain joins TRBV6-5 to TRBJ1-2; TRBD1 might be the D (6 bases). The CDR3 spells CASTGRGVDYGYTF. CDR3 DNA: TGTGCCAGCACCGGGAGGGGGGTAGACTATGGCTACACCTTC.